One and the same sample provided the 31 T cell receptor beta chains below, sequenced in a study of T cells in Graves' hyperthyroidism and ophthalmopathy. Template material for amplifying TCR beta CDR3 regions consisted of RNA transcripts. HTBI primers were employed in a first-round RT-PCR of the TCR CDR3. TCRdb reanalysed the multiplex PCR reads using MiXCR and keeps one entry per CDR3 protein. The sample consists of roughly 800,000 distinct CDR3 sequences, around 38% of them appearing once. Sequenced input: blood. The receptors were sampled from a man aged 18 to 35 with Graves' hyperthyroidism.

This clonotype occurred a few times. The V and J genes are TRBV5-4 and TRBJ1-6; perhaps TRBD1 as D (5 bases). The CDR3 is 16 residues long. In germline, CDR1 is SGHNT, CDR2 YYREEE (reference sequence). V lost 4 bases, J lost 5 bases, and 16 bases lay in between. The CDR3 spells CASSLGRDRDNSPLHF. CDR3 coding DNA: TGTGCCAGCAGCCTTGGCCGGGACCGAGATAATTCACCCCTCCACTTT.

This clonotype was picked up many times. The genes are TRBV25-1 and TRBJ1-6; D not certain. V gave up 3 bases and J gave up 6 bases, with 12 bases separating them. From germline, CDR1 is MGHDK and CDR2 SYGVNS. This CDR3 comprises 15 residues. The CDR3 here is CASSDGPPRNSPLHF. The CDR3 DNA sequence: TGTGCCAGCAGTGATGGCCCGCCGCGTAATTCACCCCTCCACTTT.

The chain employs TRBV12-3 or TRBV12-4 and TRBJ1-1; TRBD1 is a possible D gene (6 bases). The ends were cut back, 3 bases at V and 1 base at J, with 9 bases in the middle. The CDR3 loop spans 14 amino acids. The CDR3 sequence is CASSFHRANTEAFF. The CDR3 coding sequence is TGTGCCAGCAGTTTCCACAGGGCGAACACTGAAGCTTTCTTT.

Remarks on this clonotype: At one end the junction does not follow the germline gene, possibly because of a read error. DNA for the CDR3: TGTGCCAGCAGCCAAGATGGACAGCCTAATCAGCCCCAGCATTTT. It translates to CASSQDGQPNQPQHF. The rearrangement uses TRBV4-1 and TRBJ1-5, with D possibly being TRBD1 (6 bases). CDR3 length equals 15 residues. Germline V gene data show CDR1 as MGHRA and CDR2 as YSYEKL.

This rearrangement joins TRBV7-8 to TRBJ2-5; 8 nucleotides align to TRBD1. The length of the CDR3 is 15 residues. Germline lookup yields CDR1 SGHVS and CDR2 FQNEAQ. J gave up 3 bases and V 5 bases, and 8 bases lay outside the gene matches. In DNA, the CDR3 is TGTGCCAGCAGCACATGGACAGGGACGGAAGAGACCCAGTACTTC. Translating gives CASSTWTGTEETQYF. The full variable domain, with the rest looked up from reference TRBV7-8 and TRBJ2-5, is GAGVSQSPRYKVAKRGQDVALRCDPISGHVSLFWYQQALGQGPEFLTYFQNEAQLDKSGLPSDRFFAERPEGSVSTLKIQRTQQEDSAVYLCASSTWTGTEETQYFGPGTRLLVL.

This clonotype was observed a handful of times. The rearrangement links TRBV10-3 to TRBJ2-7, with D perhaps matching TRBD1 or TRBD2 (5 bases each). Trimming shortened V by 3 bases and J by 0 bases, and 18 bases separated the two germline ends. This CDR3 comprises 17 residues. The germline gives CDR1 ENHRY, CDR2 SYGVKD. CDR3 sequence: CAISETGTPAGSYEQYF. The CDR3 DNA follows: TGTGCCATCAGTGAAACCGGGACGCCGGCTGGCTCCTACGAGCAGTACTTC.

This clonotype has at least ten counts. This chain uses TRBV7-9 with TRBJ2-7, with 7 bases lining up with TRBD2. From germline, CDR1 is SEHNR and CDR2 FQNEAQ (reference sequence). This CDR3 is built from 15 residues. V shed 3 bases, J shed 0 bases, and the junction held 5 bases outside the gene matches. The CDR3 loop reads CASSFPAGPSYEQYF. CDR3 in DNA: TGTGCCAGCAGCTTCCCAGCGGGGCCCTCCTACGAGCAGTACTTC.

This chain links TRBV28 with TRBJ2-7; the D gene is possibly TRBD2 (5 bases). The CDR3 totals 15 residues. Per germline, CDR1 MDHEN and CDR2 SYDVKM. Trimming stripped 3 bases from V and 3 bases from J, with 15 bases between. The DNA for the CDR3 is TGTGCCAGCAGTTTTGGTTCTAGCACCGTCTACGAGCAGTACTTC. As protein: CASSFGSSTVYEQYF.

This clonotype came up many times. The V and J genes are TRBV7-2 and TRBJ2-7; D is perhaps TRBD1 or TRBD2 (5 bases each). Deletions cut 0 bases from V and 5 bases from J, with 11 bases between. CDR1 is SGHTA, CDR2 FQGNSA, per germline. CDR3 length equals 14 residues. The CDR3 protein is CASSLAGVGNEQYF. Here the CDR3 DNA reads TGTGCCAGCAGCTTAGCGGGGGTCGGGAACGAGCAGTACTTC.

This rearrangement joins TRBV9 to TRBJ1-1; D is unclear. CDR1 is SGDLS and CDR2 is YYNGEE in the germline V gene. The CDR3 spans 14 residues. V gave up 4 bases and J gave up 5 bases, with 15 bases separating them. CDR3 residues: CASSPWEGITEAFF. CDR3 nucleotides: TGTGCCAGCAGCCCTTGGGAGGGTATAACTGAAGCTTTCTTT.

The V and J genes are TRBV2 and TRBJ1-1; 7 bases align to TRBD1. V lost 5 bases and J lost 4; bases outside the gene matches: 7. Germline CDR1 and CDR2: SNHLY and FYNNEI. The CDR3 is 14 residues long. The CDR3 spells CASSSGQFSTEAFF. In DNA, the CDR3 is TGTGCCAGCAGTTCGGGACAGTTTAGCACTGAAGCTTTCTTT.

V gene TRBV25-1 combines with J gene TRBJ1-2; TRBD1 agrees at 7 bases. CDR1 is MGHDK and CDR2 is SYGVNS in the germline V gene. CDR3 length equals 11 residues. In nucleotides, the CDR3 is TGTGTTCCGGGACAGCGCTATGGCTACACCTTC. Translation gives CVPGQRYGYTF.

This clonotype was seen at least ten times. The chain uses TRBV29-1 and TRBJ1-1; D unclear. The CDR3 extends over 12 amino acids. CDR1 and CDR2 from the germline V gene are SQVTM and ANQGSEA. With 7 bases removed from V and 5 bases from J, the gap between germline ends came to 14 bases. Written as DNA, the CDR3 is TGCAGCGCTAGGGCACGGGGAACTGAAGCTTTCTTT. Translation: CSARARGTEAFF.

Remarks on this clonotype: The conserved closing phenylalanine or tryptophan is absent in this CDR3, likely reflecting a read error. The DNA is left out, because the CDR3 cannot be placed on it with certainty; the CDR3 is given as TCRdb lists it. This chain uses TRBV10-3 with TRBJ2-7; the tabulated D call, TRBD1, remains unverified against the DNA. CDR1 is ENHRY, CDR2 SYGVKD, per germline. Including both end residues, the CDR3 is 11 amino acids long. CDR3 in amino acids: CASSYPTGTAI.

There are many counts of this clonotype. The V gene is TRBV29-1, the J gene TRBJ1-1; possible D gene TRBD1, 5 bases. Trimming stripped 4 bases from V and 5 bases from J, with 11 bases between. This CDR3 comprises 12 residues. Per the germline V gene, CDR1 is SQVTM and CDR2 is ANQGSEA. This chain's CDR3 is CSVVRQGTEAFF. The CDR3, as DNA: TGCAGCGTTGTTCGGCAGGGTACTGAAGCTTTCTTT.

This clonotype was found many times. V and J are TRBV9 and TRBJ2-7; D is possibly TRBD1 or TRBD2 (7 bases each). Per the germline V gene, CDR1 is SGDLS and CDR2 is YYNGEE. There are 14 residues in the CDR3. Trimming stripped 4 bases from V and 1 base from J, with 12 bases between. Written as DNA, the CDR3 is TGTGCCAGCAGCACAGGGGAGGGGTCCTACGAGCAGTACTTC. Amino acid sequence: CASSTGEGSYEQYF.

This clonotype was counted a few times. V is TRBV24-1 and J is TRBJ2-2, with D unresolved. The CDR3 is made up of 13 amino acids. V was trimmed by 11 bases and J by 6 bases, leaving 15 bases between them. CDR1 KGHDR and CDR2 SFDVKD come from the germline V gene. The CDR3 reads CASSAPKAGELFF. The CDR3 nucleotides read TGTGCCAGCAGCGCTCCCAAGGCCGGGGAGCTGTTTTTT.

A note on this clonotype: A much larger clonotype is one base distant, so this may be a read error. The chain has TRBV7-9 and TRBJ1-1; D ambiguous. Germline values: CDR1 SEHNR, CDR2 FQNEAQ (reference sequence). This CDR3 spans 14 amino acids. V lost 4 bases to trimming and J lost 1 base, with 10 bases between them. The CDR3 protein is CASSSVYGNTEAFF. The CDR3 coding sequence is TGTGCCAGCAGCTCAGTCTACGGGAACACTGAAGCTTTCTTT.

A remark on this clonotype: Without the conserved terminal phenylalanine or tryptophan, this CDR3 likely stems from a read error. This sequence joins TRBV12-3 or TRBV12-4 and TRBJ1-1, with D uncertain. Trimming removed 6 bases at V and 7 bases at J, with 12 bases between. The CDR3 consists of 12 residues. In nucleotides, the CDR3 is TGTGCCAGCAGCGCCGGATTCCTTGAAGCTTTCTCT. Protein product: CASSAGFLEAFS.

At least ten counts were recorded for this clonotype. The V call is TRBV5-1, the J call TRBJ1-2; TRBD1 agrees at 11 bases. Germline-derived CDR1 and CDR2 are SGHRS and YFSETQ. This CDR3 has 14 amino acids. V lost 3 bases to trimming and J lost 8 bases; unmatched junction nucleotides: 6. CDR3 residues: CASSSGQGALGYTF. The CDR3 nucleotides are TGCGCCAGCAGCTCCGGACAGGGGGCGCTAGGCTACACCTTC.

The CDR3 region is CASSFWAGQSISYEQYF. The CDR3 DNA reads TGTGCCAGCAGCTTCTGGGCGGGACAGTCAATCTCCTACGAGCAGTACTTC. The V and J genes are TRBV11-2 and TRBJ2-7; D possibly corresponds to TRBD1 (7 bases). V gave up 3 bases and J gave up 0 bases, with 18 bases separating them. The V gene's germline CDR1 is SGHAT and CDR2 FQNNGV. The CDR3 consists of 17 residues.

This clonotype was picked up many times. This chain connects TRBV25-1 to TRBJ2-2, with D maybe TRBD1 (5 bases). The CDR3 extends over 19 amino acids. V lost 5 bases and J 4 bases, leaving 26 bases between the germline ends. Looked up from germline, CDR1 is MGHDK and CDR2 is SYGVNS. CDR3 amino acids: CASSNPRQTDSKTTGELFF. CDR3 bases: TGTGCCAGCAGTAACCCGAGACAGACCGATTCCAAGACCACCGGGGAGCTGTTTTTT.

This chain uses TRBV20-1 with TRBJ2-7; 7 positions agree with TRBD1. Per the germline V gene, CDR1 is DFQATT and CDR2 is SNEGSKA (reference sequence). CDR3 length: 11 residues. V lost 3 bases to trimming and J lost 6 bases; unmatched junction nucleotides: 2. CDR3 protein: CSASRDSEQYF. The CDR3 DNA is TGCAGTGCTAGCCGGGACAGCGAGCAGTACTTC.

This clonotype was observed a handful of times. The CDR3 here is CASSLGTNRGNTEAFF. As DNA, the CDR3 is TGTGCCAGCAGCTTAGGGACAAATCGGGGAAACACTGAAGCTTTCTTT. This sequence joins TRBV7-9 and TRBJ1-1; D is perhaps TRBD1 (5 bases). CDR3 length: 16 amino acids. Trimming pared 1 base from V and 2 bases from J, leaving 14 bases between. Germline-derived CDR1 and CDR2 are SEHNR and FQNEAQ (reference sequence).

The chain uses TRBV11-2 and TRBJ2-7; 8 positions agree with TRBD2. J was trimmed by 3 bases and V by 0 bases; bases with no gene match: 7. This CDR3 is built from 16 residues. Germline V gene sequence: CDR1 SGHAT, CDR2 FQNNGV. The CDR3: CASSLDQGLAGYEQYF. For the CDR3, the DNA is TGTGCCAGCAGCTTAGATCAAGGACTAGCAGGCTACGAGCAGTACTTC.

This chain uses TRBV19 with TRBJ1-5, with TRBD1 as a possible D gene (5 bases). The germline V and J ends were trimmed by 5 bases and 2 bases, with 13 bases remaining between them. Germline loops: CDR1 LNHDA, CDR2 SQIVND (reference sequence). This CDR3 has 15 residues. CDR3 DNA: TGTGCCAGTAGTCGGGGGGATAAGGGCAATCAGCCCCAGCATTTT. It encodes CASSRGDKGNQPQHF.

This clonotype showed up many times. This sequence joins TRBV6-5 and TRBJ1-2; the D is unclear. V was clipped by 2 bases and J by 4 bases, with 8 bases between them. The CDR3 contains 13 residues. CDR1 and CDR2 from the germline V gene are MNHEY and SVGAGI. CDR3 nucleotide sequence: TGTGCCAGCAGTTACCGTCGGTCCTATGGCTACACCTTC. Encoded protein: CASSYRRSYGYTF.

The chain employs TRBV9 and TRBJ1-2, with D possibly being TRBD1 (5 bases). Between the trimmed V and J ends, which lost 4 bases and 7 bases, there was a span of 26 bases. Per germline, CDR1 SGDLS and CDR2 YYNGEE. There are 17 residues in the CDR3. The CDR3 region has the DNA TGTGCCAGCAGCCCAGAGGTGACAGCCGCTATTTTGGCTGGCTACACCTTC. Protein product: CASSPEVTAAILAGYTF.

This clonotype turned up a few times. This chain links TRBV4-1 with TRBJ2-5; maybe TRBD2 (6 bases). The CDR3 has 13 amino acids. Between the trimmed V and J ends, which lost 3 bases and 4 bases, there was a span of 9 bases. Germline CDR1 is MGHRA and CDR2 is YSYEKL. The CDR3 region has the DNA TGCGCCAGCAGCCAGGGAGGAGGAGAGACCCAGTACTTC. Translating it yields CASSQGGGETQYF.

The V gene is TRBV5-1, the J gene TRBJ2-3; D is unclear. This CDR3 region has 15 residues. V was trimmed by 2 bases and J by 2 bases, leaving 12 bases between them. The germline V gene encodes CDR1 SGHRS and CDR2 YFSETQ. CDR3 sequence (DNA): TGCGCCAGCAGCTTAGTGGCAACCAACACAGATACGCAGTATTTT. Encoded protein: CASSLVATNTDTQYF.

The V call is TRBV12-3 or TRBV12-4, the J call TRBJ2-7; 9 nucleotides match TRBD1. The CDR3 consists of 15 residues. J was trimmed by 4 bases and V by 2 bases; bases with no gene match: 6. CDR3: CASSLPGQGIYEQYF. The CDR3 DNA sequence: TGTGCCAGCAGTTTACCGGGACAGGGTATATACGAGCAGTACTTC.